Shown below are 23 T cell receptor beta chains from a single sample sequenced in a study of chemoradiotherapy in HPV16-positive cancers. Assay used: immunoSEQ multiplex PCR; TCRdb lists only in-frame clones, some missing. The sample has about 5,300 clones, about 69% seen once; the top ten hold approximately 12%. Material: tumor tissue, obtained from a patient who underwent chemoradiotherapy. These receptors were taken from a human donor with HPV-associated anogenital cancer.

This clone occurred a few times. The CDR3 DNA reads as TGTGCCAGCAGCGTAGGAGGCAACCCCACAGATACGCAGTATTTT. This encodes CASSVGGNPTDTQYF. This chain joins TRBV9 and TRBJ2-3, with D unclear. V lost 0 bases to trimming and J lost 2 bases, with 10 bases between them. CDR3 length: 15 residues. Germline assignment: CDR1 SGDLS and CDR2 YYNGEE.

The chain recombines TRBV5-1 with TRBJ2-7, with D uncertain. From germline, CDR1 is SGHRS and CDR2 YFSETQ. Trimming removed 0 bases at V and 3 bases at J, with 7 bases between. The CDR3 consists of 13 residues. CDR3 sequence: CASSLGQLYEQYF. The CDR3 region has the DNA TGCGCCAGCAGCTTGGGGCAGCTCTACGAGCAGTACTTC.

A few counts support this clone. DNA for the CDR3: TGTGCCTGGAGATCATCAGTCAGCAATCAGCCCCAGCATTTT. It translates to CAWRSSVSNQPQHF. The chain has TRBV30 and TRBJ1-5; D is ambiguous. Trimming left V 3 bases short and J 1 base short, with 10 bases between. There are 14 residues in the CDR3. Germline values: CDR1 GTSNPN, CDR2 SVGIG (reference sequence).

This chain connects TRBV5-6 to TRBJ2-1; the D is unclear. The germline CDR1 and CDR2 sequences are SGHDT and YYEEEE. The CDR3 sequence is 13 residues long. Trimming removed 4 bases at V and 2 bases at J, with 7 bases between. The CDR3 here is CASSLRTYNEQFF. For the CDR3, the DNA is TGTGCCAGCAGCCTTCGGACCTACAATGAGCAGTTCTTC.

CDR3 sequence (DNA): TGTGCCAGCAGTGCTCTAGAGACCCAGTACTTC. It yields the protein CASSALETQYF. The chain combines TRBV6-1 with TRBJ2-5; no clear D gene. The CDR3 has 11 amino acids. The V gene's germline CDR1 is MNHNS and CDR2 SASEGT. V was cut by 4 bases and J by 4 bases, with 4 bases left in between.

The chain has TRBV14 and TRBJ2-7; a possible D gene is TRBD2 (6 bases). V was pared by 1 base and J by 2 bases, with 9 bases between. CDR1 is SGHDN and CDR2 is FVKESK in the germline V gene. The CDR3 runs to 14 residues. The CDR3 spells CASSQVSGTYEQYF. The CDR3, as DNA: TGTGCCAGCAGCCAAGTTAGCGGCACCTACGAGCAGTACTTC.

The chain joins TRBV6-6 to TRBJ2-4, with TRBD1 as a possible D gene (6 bases). Germline CDR1 reads MNHNY; CDR2 reads SVGAGI (reference sequence). Trimming cost V 7 bases and J 1 base, with 17 bases left between them. This CDR3 region has 16 residues. CDR3 in DNA: TGTGCCAGCATCTACAGGGACGATCTCGCCAAAAACATTCAGTACTTC. It codes for CASIYRDDLAKNIQYF.

The gene calls are TRBV7-9 and TRBJ2-3, with D uncertain. Trimming stripped 0 bases from V and 6 bases from J, with 4 bases between. The CDR3 loop spans 12 amino acids. Germline V gene data show CDR1 as SEHNR and CDR2 as FQNEAQ (reference sequence). CDR3 DNA sequence: TGTGCCAGCAGCTTAGCCCCGGATACGCAGTATTTT. Amino acids: CASSLAPDTQYF. Supplemented by reference TRBV7-9 and TRBJ2-3, the full variable domain reads DTGVSQNPRHKITKRGQNVTFRCDPISEHNRLYWYRQTLGQGPEFLTYFQNEAQLEKSRLLSDRFSAERPKGSFSTLEIQRTEQGDSAMYLCASSLAPDTQYFGPGTRLTVL.

This clone was seen a handful of times. The CDR3 DNA sequence: TGTGCCAGCAGTTCCGAACTAGGGACCCGCTACGAGCAGTACTTC. Amino acids: CASSSELGTRYEQYF. The chain links TRBV6-6 to TRBJ2-7; D possibly uses TRBD1 or TRBD2 (5 bases each). Trimming removed 4 bases from V and 3 bases from J, with 16 bases in between. The germline V gene encodes CDR1 MNHNY and CDR2 SVGAGI (reference sequence). The CDR3 is 15 residues long.

V gene TRBV10-3 combines with J gene TRBJ1-2; D unclear. V lost 0 bases, J lost 2 bases, and 7 bases lay in between. CDR1 is ENHRY and CDR2 is SYGVKD in the germline V gene. The CDR3 totals 14 residues. CDR3 sequence reads: CAISESLANYGYTF. The CDR3 DNA reads as TGTGCCATCAGTGAGTCACTCGCGAACTATGGCTACACCTTC.

This rearrangement joins TRBV28 to TRBJ1-1; unclear D gene. V lost 6 bases to trimming and J lost 0 bases, with 17 bases between them. Germline CDR1 reads MDHEN; CDR2 reads SYDVKM. CDR3 length: 16 amino acids. CDR3 coding DNA: TGTGCCAGCAGGCCATTATTTGGCGGGATGAACACTGAAGCTTTCTTT. This gives the protein CASRPLFGGMNTEAFF.

This clone was counted a few times. The rearrangement joins TRBV5-5 to TRBJ2-3; D is unresolved. Germline CDR1 and CDR2: SGHKS and YYEKEE (reference sequence). Trimming left V 1 base short and J 4 bases short, with 13 bases between. This CDR3 region has 15 residues. The CDR3 is CASSLKGGNADTQYF. The CDR3 DNA sequence: TGTGCCAGCAGCTTGAAGGGTGGAAACGCAGATACGCAGTATTTT.

The sample holds a few counts of this clone. CDR3 loop: CASSLSIRLAGDNEQFF. The DNA for the CDR3 is TGTGCCAGCAGCTTATCAATCCGTCTAGCGGGAGACAATGAGCAGTTCTTC. This chain uses TRBV11-2 with TRBJ2-1; 10 nucleotides line up with TRBD2. The CDR3 runs to 17 residues. Germline CDR1 SGHAT, CDR2 FQNNGV. Trimming cost V 2 bases and J 5 bases; bases outside gene matches: 9. The variable domain in full, with the rest retrieved from reference TRBV11-2 and TRBJ2-1, is EAGVAQSPRYKIIEKRQSVAFWCNPISGHATLYWYQQILGQGPKLLIQFQNNGVVDDSQLPKDRFSAERLKGVDSTLKIQPAKLEDSAVYLCASSLSIRLAGDNEQFFGPGTRLTVL.

This clone was detected a few times. The chain couples TRBV27 to TRBJ2-7, with a tentative D call TRBD2 (6 bases). The germline gives CDR1 MNHEY, CDR2 SMNVEV (reference sequence). The CDR3 sequence is 16 residues long. V gave up 2 bases and J gave up 0 bases, with 14 bases separating them. Here the CDR3 reads CASSLRSAGSSYEQYF. The CDR3 nucleotides read TGTGCCAGCAGTTTAAGATCGGCGGGAAGCTCCTACGAGCAGTACTTC.

The gene calls are TRBV27 and TRBJ2-1, with no clear D. The CDR3 spans 13 residues. CDR1 MNHEY and CDR2 SMNVEV come from the germline V gene (reference sequence). Trimming took 0 bases from V and 7 from J, leaving 7 bases between them. The CDR3 here is CASSLSLGNEQFF. DNA for the CDR3: TGTGCCAGCAGTTTATCTTTGGGGAATGAGCAGTTCTTC.

The V and J genes are TRBV13 and TRBJ1-1; perhaps TRBD1 as D (6 bases). The length of the CDR3 is 15 residues. The germline V gene has CDR1 PRHDT and CDR2 FYEKMQ (reference sequence). Trimming removed 5 bases at V and 2 bases at J, with 15 bases between. CDR3 loop: CASSLAPTGNTEAFF. CDR3 coding DNA: TGTGCCAGCAGCCTCGCCCCGACAGGTAACACTGAAGCTTTCTTT.

The chain recombines TRBV27 with TRBJ2-3, with a possible D match to TRBD2 (5 bases). Trimming stripped 4 bases from V and 1 base from J, with 12 bases between. CDR1 is MNHEY and CDR2 is SMNVEV in the germline V gene (reference sequence). The CDR3 loop spans 15 amino acids. CDR3 bases: TGTGCCAGCAGTTCTGACTATTTTGGCACAGATACGCAGTATTTT. This gives the protein CASSSDYFGTDTQYF.

This chain connects TRBV14 to TRBJ2-7; TRBD2 aligns across 9 bases. This CDR3 comprises 17 residues. Germline CDR1 and CDR2: SGHDN and FVKESK. J gave up 3 bases and V 5 bases, and 14 bases lay outside the gene matches. The CDR3 reads CASSKGAASGRIYEQYF. The DNA of the CDR3 is TGTGCCAGCAGCAAGGGGGCGGCGAGCGGGAGGATCTACGAGCAGTACTTC.

This sequence joins TRBV28 and TRBJ2-7; D remains unclear. The CDR3 sequence is 13 residues long. The V end lost 7 bases, the J end lost 2 bases, and 12 bases lay between the germline ends. The germline gives CDR1 MDHEN, CDR2 SYDVKM. CDR3 DNA sequence: TGTGCCAGCACCAATAGGGCGGCCTACGAGCAGTACTTC. This gives the protein CASTNRAAYEQYF.

The chain combines TRBV28 with TRBJ1-4; D gene uncertain. This CDR3 spans 16 amino acids. V was shortened by 7 bases and J by 6 bases, with 21 bases between the two germline ends. Germline-derived CDR1 and CDR2 are MDHEN and SYDVKM. CDR3 protein: CASTVRLPEGDEKLFF. CDR3 in DNA: TGTGCCAGCACCGTCCGGCTCCCCGAGGGTGATGAAAAACTGTTTTTT.

This clone has just one count. The genes are TRBV28 and TRBJ1-2, with a weak D call TRBD1 (5 bases). Trimming shortened V by 9 bases and J by 7 bases, and 18 bases separated the two germline ends. The CDR3 has 13 residues. Germline lookup yields CDR1 MDHEN and CDR2 SYDVKM. The CDR3 spells CARRDWGSGGYTF. The CDR3 coding sequence is TGTGCCAGGAGGGACTGGGGGTCGGGTGGCTACACCTTC.

The CDR3 reads CASSQATENTEAFF. DNA of the CDR3: TGTGCCAGCAGCCAAGCGACAGAGAACACTGAAGCTTTCTTT. The V call is TRBV4-2, the J call TRBJ1-1; possibly TRBD1 for D (5 bases). The V and J ends lost 1 base and 1 base respectively, with 7 bases between them. Germline CDR1 reads LGHNA; CDR2 reads YNFKEQ. This CDR3 spans 14 amino acids.

This chain joins TRBV11-3 and TRBJ2-1; 15 nucleotides match TRBD2. Germline-derived CDR1 and CDR2 are SGHNT and YENEEA. The CDR3 is made up of 16 amino acids. Trimming cost V 8 bases and J 4 bases; bases outside gene matches: 6. CDR3 coding DNA: TGTGCCAGCGGCATTGGACTAGCGGGAGGGTACAATGAGCAGTTCTTC. Translating it yields CASGIGLAGGYNEQFF.